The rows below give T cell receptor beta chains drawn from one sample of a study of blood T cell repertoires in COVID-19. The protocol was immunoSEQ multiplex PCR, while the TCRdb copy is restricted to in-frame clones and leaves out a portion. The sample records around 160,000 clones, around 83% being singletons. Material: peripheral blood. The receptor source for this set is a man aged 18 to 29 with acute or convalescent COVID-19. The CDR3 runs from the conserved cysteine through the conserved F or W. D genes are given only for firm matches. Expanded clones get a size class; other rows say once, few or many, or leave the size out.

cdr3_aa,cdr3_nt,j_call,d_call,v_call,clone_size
CASSLGQTGYGYTF,TGTGCCAGCAGCTTAGGGCAGACGGGATATGGCTACACCTTC,TRBJ1-2,.,TRBV7-8,.
CASSQGRGFDTEAFF,TGCGCCAGCAGCCAAGGCAGGGGTTTCGACACTGAAGCTTTCTTT,TRBJ1-1,.,TRBV4-1,.
CASSERERDTEAFF,TGTGCCAGCAGTGAGAGGGAAAGGGACACTGAAGCTTTCTTT,TRBJ1-1,.,TRBV6-1,.
CASSVGSGGGTDTQYF,TGTGCCAGCAGCGTAGGGAGCGGGGGCGGCACAGATACGCAGTATTTT,TRBJ2-3,TRBD2,TRBV9,.
CAWSVGPAGRTEAFF,TGTGCCTGGAGTGTAGGTCCGGCAGGGAGGACTGAAGCTTTCTTT,TRBJ1-1,.,TRBV30,.
CASSGGLEAKNIQYF,TGTGCCAGCAGCGGAGGACTGGAAGCCAAAAACATTCAGTACTTC,TRBJ2-4,.,TRBV9,.
CSASPVPGQYSNQPQHF,TGCAGTGCTAGTCCCGTACCGGGACAGTATAGCAATCAGCCCCAGCATTTT,TRBJ1-5,TRBD1,TRBV20-1,.
CASSLRRQGGTNTEAFF,TGTGCCAGCAGCTTAAGGAGACAGGGTGGGACGAACACTGAAGCTTTCTTT,TRBJ1-1,TRBD1,TRBV7-8,once
CASSLGPAGANEQFF,TGCGCCAGCAGCTTGGGGCCAGCGGGGGCTAATGAGCAGTTCTTC,TRBJ2-1,TRBD2,TRBV5-1,.
CASSFSQGLTGELFF,TGTGCCAGCAGTTTTTCCCAGGGGCTCACCGGGGAGCTGTTTTTT,TRBJ2-2,.,TRBV27,.
CASSLALAGGSDEQFF,TGTGCCAGCAGCTTAGCGCTAGCGGGGGGTAGCGATGAGCAGTTCTTC,TRBJ2-1,TRBD2,TRBV7-6,.
CAWSVSAVSWSF,TGTGCCTGGAGTGTAAGCGCAGTCAGCTGGTCCTTC,TRBJ1-2,.,TRBV30,.
CASSFPDAAGDADKSPETQYF,TGTGCCAGCAGCTTCCCTGATGCGGCGGGGGACGCCGACAAGAGTCCAGAGACCCAGTACTTC,TRBJ2-5,TRBD2,TRBV7-8,.
CASSFGVQLRTGNYGYTF,TGTGCCAGCAGCTTCGGCGTTCAATTAAGGACAGGGAACTATGGCTACACCTTC,TRBJ1-2,TRBD1,TRBV7-9,.
CASSFLGLAGGSSYNEQFF,TGCGCCAGCAGCTTTTTGGGACTAGCGGGGGGGAGCTCCTACAATGAGCAGTTCTTC,TRBJ2-1,TRBD2,TRBV5-1,.
CASRGRPGGTQPQHF,TGTGCCAGCAGAGGAAGACCAGGGGGCACTCAGCCCCAGCATTTT,TRBJ1-5,TRBD1,TRBV2,.
CAINPSGGSTDTQYF,TGTGCCATCAACCCTAGCGGGGGAAGCACAGATACGCAGTATTTT,TRBJ2-3,TRBD2,TRBV10-3,.
CAWGTGLPGNTIYF,TGTGCCTGGGGGACAGGGCTACCTGGAAACACCATATATTTT,TRBJ1-3,TRBD1,TRBV30,.
CASSLVAGSFNQPQHF,TGTGCCAGCAGCTTGGTAGCGGGGAGCTTCAATCAGCCCCAGCATTTT,TRBJ1-5,.,TRBV5-5,.
CAWSKPYRGIMNTEAFF,TGTGCCTGGAGTAAACCGTACAGGGGTATTATGAACACTGAAGCTTTCTTT,TRBJ1-1,TRBD1,TRBV30,once
CASSIIQGADGANVLTF,TGTGCCAGTAGTATTATACAGGGGGCGGATGGGGCCAACGTCCTGACTTTC,TRBJ2-6,TRBD1,TRBV19,.
CASSKTGGMNTEAFF,TGTGCCAGCAGCAAGACAGGGGGCATGAACACTGAAGCTTTCTTT,TRBJ1-1,.,TRBV21-1,.
CACSGDAGNQPQHF,TGTGCCTGCTCAGGGGATGCGGGCAATCAGCCCCAGCATTTT,TRBJ1-5,.,TRBV30,many